In its sample, the clone carrying this TCR beta chain was seen a few times. Its antigen is currently unknown. The data belong to a study of T cells in Graves' hyperthyroidism and ophthalmopathy. Findings and caveats of the study: Most thyroid clonotypes expanded above 0.001 were also detected in blood. Model output signaled ophthalmopathy a median around 6.9 months ahead of onset.

The V gene's germline CDR1 is MGHRA and CDR2 YSYEKL. The CDR3 spans 16 residues. V lost 3 bases and J 0 bases, leaving 12 bases between the germline ends. Amplification targeted TCR beta CDR3 regions from RNA transcripts. In the first-round RT-PCR of the TCR CDR3, the HTBI primer set was used. Via MiXCR, TCRdb re-called the multiplex PCR reads, giving one row per CDR3 protein. The profile shows hundreds of thousands of distinct CDR3 sequences, 19% of them singletons. Each diagnosis drew on symptoms, thyroxine, TRAb, thyroid ultrasound and orbital computed tomography findings. Sequenced sample: blood. This sequence originates from a woman aged 18-29 years with Graves' hyperthyroidism. J is TRBJ1-3 and V is TRBV4-1, with D unclear. CDR3 amino acids: CASSHILQDSGNTIYF. In DNA form, the CDR3 reads TGCGCCAGCAGCCATATACTGCAGGACTCTGGAAACACCATATATTTT.